These 2 T cell receptor beta chains share one sample of origin, sequenced in a study of technical replicates of blood from a few donors. The method was immunoSEQ multiplex PCR; TCRdb's version includes in-frame clones alone and lacks a portion of them. In the table there are around 60,000 clones, nearly 95% of which are singletons. Input material: PBMCs. Receptor source: a human donor in good health. Some clones in this sample may be carry-over from other donors' samples.

This clone was found many times. The chain is built from TRBV6-1 and TRBJ1-1, with D possibly matching TRBD1 (6 bases). Germline V lookup: CDR1 MNHNS, CDR2 SASEGT. The CDR3 spans 13 residues. V was pared by 5 bases and J by 2 bases, with 9 bases between. The chain's CDR3 is CASSRTANTEAFF. The CDR3 bases are TGTGCCAGCAGTAGGACAGCTAACACTGAAGCTTTCTTT.

J is TRBJ2-5 and V is TRBV7-9, with 14 positions matching TRBD2. This CDR3 spans 16 amino acids. Germline lookup yields CDR1 SEHNR and CDR2 FQNEAQ (reference sequence). The ends lost 5 bases at V and 3 bases at J; junction bases unmatched: 5. CDR3 protein: CASSRLAGGEEETQYF. The CDR3 DNA reads TGTGCCAGCAGCCGACTAGCGGGAGGGGAGGAAGAGACCCAGTACTTC. Complete variable domain (other parts from reference TRBV7-9 and TRBJ2-5): DTGVSQNPRHKITKRGQNVTFRCDPISEHNRLYWYRQTLGQGPEFLTYFQNEAQLEKSRLLSDRFSAERPKGSFSTLEIQRTEQGDSAMYLCASSRLAGGEEETQYFGPGTRLLVL.